This TCR beta chain is drawn from a study of T cell responses to AZD1222 COVID-19 vaccine (dated by TCRdb to the early 2020s). Looking at the study overall: A total of about 230 trial participants underwent TCR sequencing, of whom nearly 210 received two doses of AZD1222 and about 25 received two doses of the MenACWY control vaccine. Trial participants were enrolled into age subgroups of 18-55, 56-69 and 70-plus years, which contained about 150, 27 and 61 TCR-sequenced participants, respectively.

The time point tag for this specimen amounts to: about 28 days (+/-7) after the second vaccine dose. AZD1222 recipients given second doses at about 4 weeks or at about 12 weeks were pooled, since spike-specific TCR depth and breadth were not found to differ between the two schedules. Vaccinee samples came from UK trials COV001 and COV002, including a single-blind randomized controlled phase 2/3 trial of AZD1222 (ChAdOx1 nCoV-19) in healthy adults. For TCRbeta chain sequencing, PBMC samples were collected from trial participants at day 0 and at day 28 after the second dose. The CDR3 regions of human TCRbeta chains were analyzed by immunosequencing. Turning to the authors' computational methods: TCRs in the repertoires were matched against a reference library of SARS-CoV-2-specific TCRs that had been generated with the MIRA antigen-specificity platform. Breadth was defined as the fraction of unique TCRs that were SARS-CoV-2-associated, and depth was defined as the fraction of total T cells that were SARS-CoV-2-associated. Each spike-specific TCR was assigned to its reactive spike region and to a CD4 or CD8 class using the MIRA data. Log10-transformed breadth and depth values were compared by one-way ANOVA with Sidak's multiple comparisons tests. Here the immuneACCESS table is served through TCRdb, limited to in-frame sequences with V and J called. Missing clones are a known gap in these copies; in checked studies unresolved V genes cover under half, and the rest lacks a known reason. The D gene and trimming were derived from the DNA, and the V and J assignments and clone size from that table. The sample profile shows approximately 100,000 clones; 70% to 90% of them were found once. The top ten constitute around 2.3% of the sample.

Including cysteine and phenylalanine, the CDR3 has 14 amino acids. Only CDR3 DNA is held: 42 bases, read in frame from base 1. The junction shows trimming of 4 bases on V and 2 bases on J, plus 8 bases between the germline ends. CDR1 SGHAT and CDR2 FQNNGV are derived from the germline V gene. In the case of this clone: What antigen it recognizes has not been identified. No much larger clonotype is one base removed from it; base qualities were not supplied.

Beyond this particular receptor, the publication reports: A significant rise in spike-specific TCR breadth and depth was observed after two AZD1222 doses relative to day 0 and relative to MenACWY recipients. The 56-69-year group was small, and its depth increase did not reach significance, likely because of low power. Conclusions about previously exposed vaccinees are limited because only six or seven AZD1222 recipients were SARS-CoV-2 seropositive at baseline. CD4 TCRs associated with the vaccine covered the entire spike protein, and the dominant responses were in regions 160-218 and 743-854. Most participants were white British and females outnumbered males, and the authors suggested that clonal diversity may have been underestimated. Nearly half of unique spike-specific TCRs reportedly recognized epitopes outside regions mutated in the B.1.351 and B.1.1.7 variants. Because no samples from the day 14 peak response were available, repertoires could be characterized only after the peak T cell response.

This clonotype originated in an adult who received the AZD1222 COVID-19 vaccine. The source material was peripheral blood, sampled 28 days after the second AZD1222 dose. The chain joins TRBV11-2 to TRBJ1-4; no D gene is confidently identified. CDR3 protein: CASSYQQTNEKLFF. The nucleotide sequence reads TGTGCCAGCAGCTATCAGCAGACTAATGAAAAACTGTTTTTT.